Shown below are 27 T cell receptor beta chains from a single sample sequenced in a study of T cell changes during pregnancy in multiple sclerosis. The assay was immunoSEQ multiplex PCR, and TCRdb's table has in-frame clones only and misses some. Of around 61,000 clones listed, about 93% are singletons. The sample was peripheral blood, taken in the third trimester of pregnancy. The receptors were gathered from a female donor in good health, enrolled as a control in a pregnancy study.

The chain joins TRBV5-6 to TRBJ1-4; 8 nucleotides align to TRBD1. CDR1 and CDR2 from the germline V gene are SGHDT and YYEEEE. V was pared by 3 bases and J by 7 bases, with 5 bases of the junction left unmatched. The CDR3 contains 14 residues. The CDR3 nucleotides are TGTGCCAGCAGCTCGGGACAGGTTTTTGAAAAACTGTTTTTT. Amino acid sequence: CASSSGQVFEKLFF. Based on the CDR3 plus reference TRBV5-6 and TRBJ1-4, the full variable domain is DAGVTQSPTHLIKTRGQQVTLRCSPKSGHDTVSWYQQALGQGPQFIFQYYEEEERQRGNFPDRFSGHQFPNYSSELNVNALLLGDSALYLCASSSGQVFEKLFFGSGTQLSVL.

The genes are TRBV7-2 and TRBJ2-3, with 12 bases aligning to TRBD2. There are 18 residues in the CDR3. Trimming took 6 bases from V and 2 from J; bases not matched to a gene: 12. CDR1 and CDR2 from the germline V gene are SGHTA and FQGNSA. The DNA of the CDR3 is TGTGCCAGCAGTTCGACTAGCGGGGGAGGTGGGGCCACAGATACGCAGTATTTT. The encoded protein is CASSSTSGGGGATDTQYF.

The chain is built from TRBV4-3 and TRBJ2-2, with D possibly matching TRBD1 (6 bases). The germline CDR1 and CDR2 sequences are LGHNA and YSLEER. The CDR3 contains 15 residues. Trimming took 0 bases from V and 9 from J, leaving 14 bases between them. CDR3 region: CASSQDNRVVRELFF. DNA of the CDR3: TGCGCCAGCAGCCAAGACAACAGGGTGGTGAGGGAGCTGTTTTTT.

The V gene is TRBV28, the J gene TRBJ1-1; D might be TRBD1 (6 bases). Trimming stripped 4 bases from V and 4 bases from J, with 16 bases between. The germline V gene has CDR1 MDHEN and CDR2 SYDVKM. The CDR3 runs 15 residues. CDR3 protein: CASSWTQGPRTEAFF. The CDR3 nucleotides are TGTGCCAGCAGTTGGACGCAGGGGCCGCGCACTGAAGCTTTCTTT.

This clone was counted a single time. The V and J genes are TRBV29-1 and TRBJ2-7; TRBD2 aligns across 8 bases. There are 13 residues in the CDR3. V shed 4 bases, J shed 3 bases, and the junction held 5 bases outside the gene matches. Germline lookup yields CDR1 SQVTM and CDR2 ANQGSEA. CDR3 region: CSVGRGGVYEQYF. Written as DNA, the CDR3 is TGCAGCGTTGGACGGGGGGGGGTCTACGAGCAGTACTTC.

This chain uses TRBV4-3 with TRBJ2-3; TRBD1 agrees at 9 bases. CDR3 length equals 16 residues. Looked up from germline, CDR1 is LGHNA and CDR2 is YSLEER. The V gene end was trimmed by 1 base and the J gene end by 8 bases; junction bases not matched to a gene: 10. The CDR3, as DNA: TGCGCCAGCAGCCAAGTTGGGACAGGGAAGCCTGGTACGCAGTATTTT. This encodes CASSQVGTGKPGTQYF.

The chain carries TRBV28 and TRBJ1-4, with D possibly being TRBD1 (5 bases). V gave up 3 bases and J gave up 4 bases, with 12 bases separating them. This CDR3 spans 15 amino acids. Per germline, CDR1 MDHEN and CDR2 SYDVKM. CDR3 sequence reads: CASSLEGTGNEKLFF. The CDR3 region has the DNA TGTGCCAGCAGTTTGGAGGGGACGGGTAATGAAAAACTGTTTTTT.

The CDR3 DNA is TGTGCCAGCAGTTTCGGGGTCGGTGTGCAGTACTTC. Amino acids: CASSFGVGVQYF. The genes are TRBV28 and TRBJ2-7; D is perhaps TRBD2 (5 bases). This CDR3 is built from 12 residues. Trimming took 3 bases from V and 9 from J, leaving 12 bases between them. Germline CDR1 is MDHEN and CDR2 is SYDVKM.

The chain links TRBV10-3 to TRBJ2-3, with D possibly TRBD2 on 5 matching bases. With 7 bases removed from V and 12 bases from J, the gap between germline ends came to 20 bases. The CDR3 spans 13 residues. CDR1 and CDR2 from the germline V gene are ENHRY and SYGVKD. Written as DNA, the CDR3 is TGTGCCATCATGCGGCAGTTGGACTTCAACCAGTATTTT. Translating gives CAIMRQLDFNQYF.

The chain couples TRBV7-2 to TRBJ1-2; D unclear. Germline V gives CDR1 SGHTA, CDR2 FQGNSA. The V and J ends lost 4 bases and 2 bases respectively, with 8 bases between them. The CDR3 totals 13 residues. Here the CDR3 DNA reads TGTGCCAGCAGCTGGCAGGTGAACTATGGCTACACCTTC. It specifies CASSWQVNYGYTF.

The J gene is TRBJ2-1, the V gene TRBV29-1; 8 bases are a match to TRBD1. The germline V gene has CDR1 SQVTM and CDR2 ANQGSEA. The CDR3 sequence is 13 residues long. V gave up 6 bases and J gave up 4 bases; unmatched junction bases: 5. CDR3 coding DNA: TGCAGCGTCGCCGGGACAGGTTACAATGAGCAGTTCTTC. It codes for CSVAGTGYNEQFF.

V gene TRBV7-2 combines with J gene TRBJ2-1, with 9 bases that match TRBD2. This CDR3 spans 18 amino acids. CDR1 SGHTA and CDR2 FQGNSA come from the germline V gene. After removal of 4 bases from V and 5 bases from J, the junction contained 15 bases not matched to a gene. CDR3 DNA: TGTGCCAGCAGCTCCTTCCCGCGGGGGGGCCTTTACAACAATGAGCAGTTCTTC. This encodes CASSSFPRGGLYNNEQFF.

The J gene is TRBJ1-1, the V gene TRBV18, with TRBD1 identical over 7 bases. Germline-derived CDR1 and CDR2 are KGHSH and LQKENI. V lost 3 bases, J lost 1 base, and 8 bases stayed unmatched. CDR3 length: 16 residues. CDR3 protein: CASSPSHRGENTEAFF. In DNA form, the CDR3 reads TGTGCCAGCTCACCTAGTCACAGGGGAGAGAACACTGAAGCTTTCTTT.

This chain joins TRBV4-1 and TRBJ2-1; 9 nucleotides match TRBD1. The V gene end was trimmed by 3 bases and the J gene end by 5 bases; junction bases not matched to a gene: 2. Germline values: CDR1 MGHRA, CDR2 YSYEKL. The CDR3 is 14 amino acids. The CDR3 loop reads CASSHGTGNNEQFF. CDR3 in DNA: TGCGCCAGCAGCCACGGGACAGGGAACAATGAGCAGTTCTTC.

The chain couples TRBV5-1 to TRBJ2-2, with TRBD1 identical over 7 bases. The CDR3 totals 15 residues. CDR1 is SGHRS, CDR2 YFSETQ, per germline. Unmatched junction bases numbered 8, after V lost 6 bases and J lost 3 bases. The CDR3: CASTRQGEDTGELFF. In DNA form, the CDR3 reads TGCGCCAGCACCCGACAGGGTGAGGACACCGGGGAGCTGTTTTTT.

The V call is TRBV28, the J call TRBJ1-5; the D gene is possibly TRBD1 (5 bases). The CDR3 consists of 15 residues. CDR1 and CDR2 (germline): MDHEN, SYDVKM. Deletions cut 3 bases from V and 3 bases from J, with 12 bases between. The CDR3 DNA sequence: TGTGCCAGCAGTTTCCTGGGGCAGAACAATCAGCCCCAGCATTTT. This translates into CASSFLGQNNQPQHF.

The chain carries TRBV14 and TRBJ2-5; D is unresolved. V lost 0 bases and J lost 2, with 13 bases in between. The CDR3 has 16 amino acids. The germline CDR1 and CDR2 sequences are SGHDN and FVKESK. CDR3 nucleotide sequence: TGTGCCAGCAGCCAAGATGCAAACAGCCCTCAAGAGACCCAGTACTTC. Protein: CASSQDANSPQETQYF.

The rearrangement joins TRBV7-9 to TRBJ2-3, with 7 bases identical to TRBD1. J was trimmed by 3 bases and V by 4 bases; bases with no gene match: 7. CDR1 and CDR2 (germline): SEHNR, FQNEAQ (reference sequence). There are 15 residues in the CDR3. The CDR3, as DNA: TGTGCCAGCAGCTCGCCGGGACAGCAAACAGATACGCAGTATTTT. Amino acids: CASSSPGQQTDTQYF.

This chain links TRBV5-1 with TRBJ1-3; D remains ambiguous. V gave up 0 bases and J gave up 3 bases, with 4 bases separating them. The CDR3 has 13 residues. Germline V lookup: CDR1 SGHRS, CDR2 YFSETQ. The CDR3 DNA sequence: TGCGCCAGCAGCTTGGCCCTTGGAAACACCATATATTTT. Translated, it gives CASSLALGNTIYF.

The rearrangement joins TRBV29-1 to TRBJ1-1; TRBD1 might be the D (6 bases). CDR1 is SQVTM, CDR2 ANQGSEA, per germline. Trimming shortened V by 4 bases and J by 1 base, and 13 bases separated the two germline ends. The CDR3 runs 14 residues. CDR3 protein: CSVGTEGQNTEAFF. CDR3 DNA sequence: TGCAGCGTTGGGACAGAAGGACAGAACACTGAAGCTTTCTTT.

V is TRBV2 and J is TRBJ1-4; D not resolved. Trimming cost V 6 bases and J 8 bases, with 13 bases left between them. The germline gives CDR1 SNHLY, CDR2 FYNNEI. The CDR3 loop spans 13 amino acids. CDR3 loop: CASSGGGREKLFF. CDR3 coding DNA: TGTGCCAGCAGCGGAGGCGGGAGGGAAAAACTGTTTTTT.

V and J are TRBV7-9 and TRBJ2-7; TRBD2 matches 7 bases. CDR1 is SEHNR, CDR2 FQNEAQ, per germline (reference sequence). With 2 bases clipped from V and 5 bases from J, the junction kept 12 bases outside the gene matches. The CDR3 is 16 amino acids. The DNA of the CDR3 is TGTGCCAGCAGCTTAACCTCCGGGACTACCCGGGACGAGCAGTACTTC. Protein sequence: CASSLTSGTTRDEQYF.

The V call is TRBV30, the J call TRBJ1-3, with D unclear. The CDR3 is 17 residues long. Germline loops: CDR1 GTSNPN, CDR2 SVGIG (reference sequence). V lost 0 bases, J lost 0 bases, and 15 bases lay in between. The CDR3 nucleotides read TGTGCCTGGAGTGTAGCCGATAGACGGAGCTCTGGAAACACCATATATTTT. This gives the protein CAWSVADRRSSGNTIYF.

The chain combines TRBV25-1 with TRBJ2-5; tentatively, D is TRBD1 (6 bases). Per germline, CDR1 MGHDK and CDR2 SYGVNS. The CDR3 totals 16 residues. Trimming took 5 bases from V and 0 from J, leaving 16 bases between them. CDR3 protein: CASSYRRGKYQETQYF. The CDR3 coding sequence is TGTGCCAGCAGTTACCGCAGGGGAAAGTACCAAGAGACCCAGTACTTC.

This chain links TRBV27 with TRBJ2-1; 7 bases fit TRBD1. In germline, CDR1 is MNHEY, CDR2 SMNVEV (reference sequence). CDR3 length equals 14 residues. V lost 0 bases, J lost 7 bases, and 3 bases stayed unmatched. CDR3 DNA sequence: TGTGCCAGCAGTTTATCTAGCAGGGGGAATGAGCAGTTCTTC. This sequence encodes CASSLSSRGNEQFF.

The sample holds one count of this clone. The CDR3 spells CARRQEHNYGYTF. The CDR3 bases are TGTGCCAGAAGACAGGAACATAACTATGGCTACACCTTC. The rearrangement joins TRBV2 to TRBJ1-2, with D maybe TRBD1 (6 bases). V was trimmed by 9 bases and J by 1 base, leaving 12 bases between them. The germline CDR1 and CDR2 sequences are SNHLY and FYNNEI. This CDR3 comprises 13 residues.

V usage is TRBV29-1 and J usage is TRBJ2-3, with TRBD2 matching over 12 bases. From germline, CDR1 is SQVTM and CDR2 ANQGSEA. After removal of 7 bases from V and 5 bases from J, the junction contained 7 bases not matched to a gene. CDR3 length: 14 residues. CDR3 in amino acids: CSAASGGGLDTQYF. DNA for the CDR3: TGCAGCGCTGCTAGCGGGGGGGGCTTAGATACGCAGTATTTT.